This TCR beta chain was identified during a study of T cells after yellow fever vaccination. TCRdb passed the 5' RACE reads through MiXCR, listing each CDR3 protein once. The table includes a few hundred thousand distinct CDR3 sequences, around 20% detected once. This clonotype was observed a handful of times. This clonotype originated in a man between 18 and 29 years old who received the YFV17D yellow fever vaccine. The input for sequencing was PBMCs, taken before the yellow fever booster vaccination.

CDR3 region: CASSFEYVGQFF. DNA for the CDR3: TGTGCCAGCAGTTTTGAGTACGTAGGGCAGTTCTTC. V is TRBV12-3 or TRBV12-4 and J is TRBJ2-1; D not certain. This CDR3 region has 12 residues. With 3 bases removed from V and 12 bases from J, the gap between germline ends came to 12 bases.